Presented here are 19 T cell receptor beta chains from one specimen sequenced in a study of tumor-infiltrating lymphocytes in localized non-small cell lung cancer. Measured with immunoSEQ multiplex PCR; TCRdb has only the in-frame clones, and not every one. This sample carries around 16,000 clones, 69% of them seen once, and the ten largest clones take roughly 6%. Sequencing was done on a sample of lung tumor tissue. The origin of the receptors is a human donor with non-small cell lung cancer.

This clone has a single count. The DNA of the CDR3 is TGTGCCAGCAGCGTAGATGAACAGGGACTAAAGACCCAGTACTTC. This gives the protein CASSVDEQGLKTQYF. V usage is TRBV9 and J usage is TRBJ2-5; tentative D call: TRBD2 (7 bases). Trimming removed 0 bases from V and 6 bases from J, with 15 bases in between. This CDR3 spans 15 amino acids. Germline V lookup: CDR1 SGDLS, CDR2 YYNGEE.

The chain has TRBV14 and TRBJ2-3, with D perhaps TRBD1 or TRBD2 (5 bases each). Trimming removed 4 bases from V and 0 bases from J, with 17 bases in between. The germline CDR1 and CDR2 sequences are SGHDN and FVKESK. The CDR3 covers 17 residues. This CDR3 reads CASSPLIAGTSTDTQYF. CDR3 DNA sequence: TGTGCCAGCAGCCCTCTAATTGCCGGGACGAGCACAGATACGCAGTATTTT.

This clone turned up a few times. The chain is built from TRBV2 and TRBJ2-7, with D uncertain. The length of the CDR3 is 13 residues. Germline V gene data show CDR1 as SNHLY and CDR2 as FYNNEI. The V end was cut by 4 bases, the J end by 10 bases, with 17 bases between. As DNA, the CDR3 is TGTGCCAGCAGTGGGGATGGGTTACGGCCCCAGTACTTC. It codes for CASSGDGLRPQYF.

This rearrangement joins TRBV5-4 to TRBJ2-1; 8 positions agree with TRBD1. V gave up 4 bases and J gave up 2 bases; unmatched junction bases: 5. This CDR3 has 15 amino acids. Germline CDR1 is SGHNT and CDR2 is YYREEE (reference sequence). The CDR3 spells CASSRGQGPYNEQFF. Written as DNA, the CDR3 is TGTGCCAGCAGCAGAGGACAGGGACCCTACAATGAGCAGTTCTTC. Together with reference TRBV5-4 and TRBJ2-1, the CDR3 gives the full variable domain: ETGVTQSPTHLIKTRGQQVTLRCSSQSGHNTVSWYQQALGQGPQFIFQYYREEENGRGNFPPRFSGLQFPNYSSELNVNALELDDSALYLCASSRGQGPYNEQFFGPGTRLTVL.

The chain is built from TRBV9 and TRBJ2-6; 8 bases match TRBD1. The V segment lost 3 bases and the J segment 1 base; nucleotides outside the gene matches: 9. CDR1 is SGDLS, CDR2 YYNGEE, per germline. CDR3 length: 18 amino acids. The CDR3 here is CASSERTGKVSGANVLTF. The CDR3 DNA is TGTGCCAGCAGCGAGCGGACAGGGAAAGTATCTGGGGCCAACGTCCTGACTTTC.

The genes are TRBV7-3 and TRBJ2-3; 10 bases are a match to TRBD2. Looked up from germline, CDR1 is SGHTA and CDR2 is FQGTGA. Germline trimming cut 5 bases from V and 2 bases from J; bases unmatched to any gene: 4. CDR3 length: 15 amino acids. DNA of the CDR3: TGTGCCAGCAGCGACGGACTAGCGGTCACAGATACGCAGTATTTT. Translating gives CASSDGLAVTDTQYF.

This clone is a singleton in its sample. CDR3 in amino acids: CASSPRSGSSYNEQFF. DNA for the CDR3: TGTGCCAGCAGCCCCCGAAGCGGGAGCTCCTACAATGAGCAGTTCTTC. The chain combines TRBV9 with TRBJ2-1; TRBD2 matches 8 bases. Germline V gene sequence: CDR1 SGDLS, CDR2 YYNGEE. This CDR3 comprises 16 residues. J was trimmed by 0 bases and V by 4 bases; bases with no gene match: 6. Full variable domain (outside the CDR3, taken from reference TRBV9 and TRBJ2-1): DSGVTQTPKHLITATGQRVTLRCSPRSGDLSVYWYQQSLDQGLQFLIQYYNGEERAKGNILERFSAQQFPDLHSELNLSSLELGDSALYFCASSPRSGSSYNEQFFGPGTRLTVL.

J is TRBJ2-7 and V is TRBV5-1; a possible D gene is TRBD1 (6 bases). V lost 0 bases and J lost 4, with 14 bases in between. Germline V gene lookup returns CDR1 SGHRS and CDR2 YFSETQ. CDR3 size: 15 residues. CDR3 region: CASSLAPGTQYEQYF. CDR3 nucleotide sequence: TGCGCCAGCAGCTTGGCTCCCGGGACACAGTACGAGCAGTACTTC.

This clone was observed a handful of times. The CDR3 protein is CSVSGATEAFF. DNA of the CDR3: TGCAGTGTCTCAGGGGCCACTGAAGCTTTCTTT. V is TRBV20-1 and J is TRBJ1-1; a weak D match, TRBD1 (6 bases). Per the germline V gene, CDR1 is DFQATT and CDR2 is SNEGSKA (reference sequence). The V end was cut by 7 bases, the J end by 4 bases, with 10 bases between. This CDR3 region has 11 residues.

The chain uses TRBV28 and TRBJ2-1; no reliable D call. The CDR3 extends over 13 amino acids. Trimming cost V 7 bases and J 1 base, with 8 bases left between them. The germline V gene has CDR1 MDHEN and CDR2 SYDVKM. CDR3 protein: CASKGGSYNEQFF. Written as DNA, the CDR3 is TGTGCCAGCAAGGGTGGATCCTACAATGAGCAGTTCTTC.

This clone was detected only a few times. The chain links TRBV5-1 to TRBJ1-4; D remains unclear. Per germline, CDR1 SGHRS and CDR2 YFSETQ. Trimming cost V 0 bases and J 2 bases, with 14 bases left between them. The CDR3 extends over 17 amino acids. As DNA, the CDR3 is TGCGCCAGCAGCTTGGACGGGAGGATGAAGACTAATGAAAAACTGTTTTTT. Protein sequence: CASSLDGRMKTNEKLFF.

V usage is TRBV30 and J usage is TRBJ2-7, with 10 bases that match TRBD2. Germline values: CDR1 GTSNPN, CDR2 SVGIG (reference sequence). J lost 6 bases, V lost 6 bases, and 14 bases had no gene match. This CDR3 comprises 15 residues. CDR3 nucleotides: TGTGCCTGCGCCGGGCTAGCGGGAGCGAAGGGCGAGCAGTACTTC. It specifies CACAGLAGAKGEQYF.

The CDR3 reads CASRVDRAEQYF. CDR3 bases: TGTGCCAGCAGGGTGGACAGGGCCGAGCAGTACTTC. The chain combines TRBV6-5 with TRBJ2-7; TRBD1 matches 8 bases. CDR3 length: 12 amino acids. Germline loops: CDR1 MNHEY, CDR2 SVGAGI. The ends lost 6 bases at V and 6 bases at J; junction bases unmatched: 4.

This chain connects TRBV6-5 to TRBJ1-1; D possibly corresponds to TRBD1 (6 bases). The CDR3 extends over 16 amino acids. Trimming took off 2 bases at V and 4 bases at J, with 17 bases between the two ends. Per germline, CDR1 MNHEY and CDR2 SVGAGI. CDR3: CASSYVTTGGGTEAFF. The CDR3 coding sequence is TGTGCCAGCAGTTACGTTACGACAGGAGGAGGCACTGAAGCTTTCTTT.

This chain joins TRBV27 and TRBJ2-7, with a tentative D call TRBD2 (6 bases). The germline V gene encodes CDR1 MNHEY and CDR2 SMNVEV (reference sequence). V gave up 4 bases and J gave up 0 bases, with 13 bases separating them. The length of the CDR3 is 15 residues. The CDR3 DNA reads as TGTGCCAGCAGTTACGGGAGATTCAGCTCCTACGAGCAGTACTTC. Translated, it gives CASSYGRFSSYEQYF.

This clone was detected only a few times. The chain combines TRBV30 with TRBJ2-4, with TRBD1 as a possible D gene (5 bases). V lost 0 bases and J 7 bases, leaving 10 bases between the germline ends. From germline, CDR1 is GTSNPN and CDR2 SVGIG (reference sequence). This CDR3 region has 13 residues. The CDR3 DNA reads TGTGCCTGGAGTGTGCAGGGTTGGAACATTCAGTACTTC. Protein sequence: CAWSVQGWNIQYF.

The chain carries TRBV5-4 and TRBJ2-1, with 9 bases identical to TRBD1. The germline V gene encodes CDR1 SGHNT and CDR2 YYREEE (reference sequence). The V segment lost 5 bases and the J segment 3 bases; nucleotides outside the gene matches: 6. The CDR3 runs 15 residues. Here the CDR3 reads CASRSGTGFYNEQFF. The CDR3 DNA follows: TGTGCCAGCAGATCCGGGACAGGGTTCTACAATGAGCAGTTCTTC.

The V call is TRBV6-6, the J call TRBJ1-5, with D maybe TRBD1 (5 bases). This CDR3 has 15 amino acids. Germline V gives CDR1 MNHNY, CDR2 SVGAGI (reference sequence). V was cut by 6 bases and J by 3 bases, with 15 bases left in between. The CDR3 DNA reads as TGTGCCAGCAGCCCCCCGGCAGGGTCCAATCAGCCCCAGCATTTT. Protein product: CASSPPAGSNQPQHF.

This clone was counted once. The chain employs TRBV6-1 and TRBJ1-6; D is unclear. The CDR3 runs to 16 residues. Germline V lookup: CDR1 MNHNS, CDR2 SASEGT. V was trimmed by 1 base and J by 0 bases, leaving 7 bases between them. Here the CDR3 DNA reads TGTGCCAGCAGTGAAGTTGTGAGCTCCTATAATTCACCCCTCCACTTT. The encoded protein is CASSEVVSSYNSPLHF.